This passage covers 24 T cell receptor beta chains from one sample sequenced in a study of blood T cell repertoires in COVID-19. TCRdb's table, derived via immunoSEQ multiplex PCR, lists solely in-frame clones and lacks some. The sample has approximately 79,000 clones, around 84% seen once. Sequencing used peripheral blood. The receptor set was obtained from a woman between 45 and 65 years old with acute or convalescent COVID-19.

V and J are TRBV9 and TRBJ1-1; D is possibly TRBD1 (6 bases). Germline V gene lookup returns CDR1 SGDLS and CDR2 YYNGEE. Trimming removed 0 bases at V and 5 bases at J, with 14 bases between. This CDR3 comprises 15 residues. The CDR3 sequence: CASSVGGGMGTEAFF. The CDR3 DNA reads TGTGCCAGCAGCGTAGGAGGGGGAATGGGTACTGAAGCTTTCTTT. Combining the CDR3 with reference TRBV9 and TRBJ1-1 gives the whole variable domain DSGVTQTPKHLITATGQRVTLRCSPRSGDLSVYWYQQSLDQGLQFLIQYYNGEERAKGNILERFSAQQFPDLHSELNLSSLELGDSALYFCASSVGGGMGTEAFFGQGTRLTVV.

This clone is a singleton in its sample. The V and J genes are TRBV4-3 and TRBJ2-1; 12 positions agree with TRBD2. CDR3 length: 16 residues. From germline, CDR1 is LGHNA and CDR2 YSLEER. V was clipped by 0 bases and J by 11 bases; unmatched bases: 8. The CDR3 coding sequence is TGCGCCAGCAGCCAAGATTTTAGGACTAGCGGGGAGAAGCAGTTCTTC. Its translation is CASSQDFRTSGEKQFF.

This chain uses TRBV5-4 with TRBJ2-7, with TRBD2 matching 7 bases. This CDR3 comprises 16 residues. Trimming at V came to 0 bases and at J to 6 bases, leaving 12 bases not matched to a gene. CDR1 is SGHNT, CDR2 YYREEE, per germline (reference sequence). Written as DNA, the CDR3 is TGTGCCAGCAGCTTGGACGGGGGACTACCGACGACCGAGCAGTACTTC. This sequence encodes CASSLDGGLPTTEQYF.

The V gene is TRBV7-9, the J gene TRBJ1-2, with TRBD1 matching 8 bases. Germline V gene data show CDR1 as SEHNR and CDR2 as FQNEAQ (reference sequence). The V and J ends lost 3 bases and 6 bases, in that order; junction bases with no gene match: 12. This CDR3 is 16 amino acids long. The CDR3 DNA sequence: TGTGCCAGCAGCTTGGGGACAGGCCTGGCAGGGAATGGCTACACCTTC. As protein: CASSLGTGLAGNGYTF.

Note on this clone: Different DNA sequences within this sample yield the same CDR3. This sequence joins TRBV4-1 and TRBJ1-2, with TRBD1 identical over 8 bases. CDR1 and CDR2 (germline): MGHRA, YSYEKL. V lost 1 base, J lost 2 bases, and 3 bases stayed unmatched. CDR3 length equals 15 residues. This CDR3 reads CASSQGRGQNYGYTF. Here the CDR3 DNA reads TGCGCCAGCAGCCAAGGCAGGGGGCAAAACTATGGCTACACCTTC.

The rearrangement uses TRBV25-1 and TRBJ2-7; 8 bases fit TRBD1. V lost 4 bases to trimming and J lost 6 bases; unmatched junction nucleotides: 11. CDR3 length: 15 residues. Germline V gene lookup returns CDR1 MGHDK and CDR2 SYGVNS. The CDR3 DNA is TGTGCCAGCAGTGCCCCTCTCGGACAGGGAAGCGAGCAGTACTTC. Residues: CASSAPLGQGSEQYF.

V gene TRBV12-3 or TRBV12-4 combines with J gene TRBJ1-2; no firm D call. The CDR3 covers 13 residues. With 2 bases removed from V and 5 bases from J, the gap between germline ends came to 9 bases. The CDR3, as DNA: TGTGCCAGCAGTTTATCGGGGATTTATGGCTACACCTTC. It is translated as CASSLSGIYGYTF.

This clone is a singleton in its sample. CDR3 sequence: CASSFRTGTTQYF. In nucleotides, the CDR3 is TGTGCCAGCAGTTTCCGGACAGGGACTACGCAGTATTTT. The chain has TRBV6-5 and TRBJ2-3; TRBD1 matches 8 bases. The germline CDR1 and CDR2 sequences are MNHEY and SVGAGI. The V segment lost 4 bases and the J segment 8 bases; nucleotides outside the gene matches: 5. The CDR3 runs 13 residues.

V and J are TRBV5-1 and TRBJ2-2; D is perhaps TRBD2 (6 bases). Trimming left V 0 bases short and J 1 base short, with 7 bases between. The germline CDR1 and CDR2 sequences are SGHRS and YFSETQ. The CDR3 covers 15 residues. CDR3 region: CASSLAGVNTGELFF. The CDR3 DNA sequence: TGCGCCAGCAGCTTGGCGGGAGTGAACACCGGGGAGCTGTTTTTT.

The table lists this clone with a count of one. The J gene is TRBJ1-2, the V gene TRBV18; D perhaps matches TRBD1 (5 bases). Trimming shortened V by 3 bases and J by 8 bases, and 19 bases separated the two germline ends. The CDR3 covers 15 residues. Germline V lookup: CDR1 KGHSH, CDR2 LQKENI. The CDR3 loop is CASSPSRGREEGYTF. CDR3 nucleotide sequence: TGTGCCAGCTCACCCTCCCGTGGCAGGGAGGAGGGCTACACCTTC.

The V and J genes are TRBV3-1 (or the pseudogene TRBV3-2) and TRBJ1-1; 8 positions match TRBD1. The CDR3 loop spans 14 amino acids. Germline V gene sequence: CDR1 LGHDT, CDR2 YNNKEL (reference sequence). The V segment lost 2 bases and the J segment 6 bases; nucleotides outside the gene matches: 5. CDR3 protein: CASSQRTGSPEAFF. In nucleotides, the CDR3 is TGTGCCAGCAGCCAAAGGACAGGGTCCCCTGAAGCTTTCTTT.

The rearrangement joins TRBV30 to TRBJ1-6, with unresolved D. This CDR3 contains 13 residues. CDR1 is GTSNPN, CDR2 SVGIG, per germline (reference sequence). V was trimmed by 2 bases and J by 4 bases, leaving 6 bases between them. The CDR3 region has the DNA TGTGCCTGGAGTCTGCAGTATAATTCACCCCTCCACTTT. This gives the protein CAWSLQYNSPLHF. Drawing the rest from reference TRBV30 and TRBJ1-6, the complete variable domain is SQTIHQWPATLVQPVGSPLSLECTVEGTSNPNLYWYRQAAGRGLQLLFYSVGIGQISSEVPQNLSASRPQDRQFILSSKKLLLSDSGFYLCAWSLQYNSPLHFGNGTRLTVT.

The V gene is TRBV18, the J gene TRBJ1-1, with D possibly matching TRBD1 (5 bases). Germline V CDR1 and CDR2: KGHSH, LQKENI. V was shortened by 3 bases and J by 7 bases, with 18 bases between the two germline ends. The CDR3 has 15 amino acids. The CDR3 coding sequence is TGTGCCAGCTCACCTAGGGACGGGGGAAAGTTTGAAGCTTTCTTT. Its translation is CASSPRDGGKFEAFF. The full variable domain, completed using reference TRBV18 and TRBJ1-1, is NAGVMQNPRHLVRRRGQEARLRCSPMKGHSHVYWYRQLPEEGLKFMVYLQKENIIDESGMPKERFSAEFPKEGPSILRIQQVVRGDSAAYFCASSPRDGGKFEAFFGQGTRLTVV.

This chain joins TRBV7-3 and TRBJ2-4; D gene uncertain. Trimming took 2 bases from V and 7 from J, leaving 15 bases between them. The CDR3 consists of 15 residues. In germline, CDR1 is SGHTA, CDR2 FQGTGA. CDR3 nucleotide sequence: TGTGCCAGCAGCTTACTGTTCGAGCCGGGTAACATTCAGTACTTC. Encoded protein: CASSLLFEPGNIQYF.

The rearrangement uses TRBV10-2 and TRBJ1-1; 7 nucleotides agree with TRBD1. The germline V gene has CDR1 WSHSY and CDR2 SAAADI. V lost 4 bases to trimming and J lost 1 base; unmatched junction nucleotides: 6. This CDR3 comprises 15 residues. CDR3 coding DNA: TGCGCCAGCAGTGGGTACGGACAGGCGAACACTGAAGCTTTCTTT. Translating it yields CASSGYGQANTEAFF.

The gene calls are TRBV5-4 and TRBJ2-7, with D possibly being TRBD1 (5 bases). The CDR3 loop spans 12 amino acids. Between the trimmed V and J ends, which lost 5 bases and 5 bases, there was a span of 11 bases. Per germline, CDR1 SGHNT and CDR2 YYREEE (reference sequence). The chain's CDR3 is CASSSRVHEQYF. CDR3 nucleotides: TGTGCCAGCAGTTCCAGGGTCCACGAGCAGTACTTC.

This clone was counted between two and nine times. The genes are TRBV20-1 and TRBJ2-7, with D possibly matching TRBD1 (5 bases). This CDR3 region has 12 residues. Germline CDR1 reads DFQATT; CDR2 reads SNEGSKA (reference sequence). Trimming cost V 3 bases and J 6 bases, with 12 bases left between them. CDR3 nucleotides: TGCAGTGCTAGTCCCTCAAGGGGCGAGCAGTACTTC. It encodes CSASPSRGEQYF.

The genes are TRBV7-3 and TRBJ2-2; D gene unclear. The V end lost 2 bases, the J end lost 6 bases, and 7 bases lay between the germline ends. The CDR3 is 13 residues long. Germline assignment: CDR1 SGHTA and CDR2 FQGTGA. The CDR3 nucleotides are TGTGCCAGCAGCTTAGGGCAGCCCGGGGAGCTGTTTTTT. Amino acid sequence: CASSLGQPGELFF.

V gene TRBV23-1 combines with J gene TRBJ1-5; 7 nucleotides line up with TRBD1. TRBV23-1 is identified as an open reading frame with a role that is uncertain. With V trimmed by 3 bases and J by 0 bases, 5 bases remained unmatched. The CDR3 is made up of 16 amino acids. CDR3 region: CASSHPGGYSNQPQHF. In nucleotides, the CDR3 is TGCGCCAGCAGTCACCCAGGGGGGTATAGCAATCAGCCCCAGCATTTT.

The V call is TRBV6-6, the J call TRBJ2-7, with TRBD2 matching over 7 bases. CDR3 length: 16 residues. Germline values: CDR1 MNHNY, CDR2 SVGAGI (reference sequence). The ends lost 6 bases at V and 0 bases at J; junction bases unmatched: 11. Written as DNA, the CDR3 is TGTGCCAGCAGCCCCTTACAGTCTAGCGGCTCCTACGAGCAGTACTTC. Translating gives CASSPLQSSGSYEQYF.

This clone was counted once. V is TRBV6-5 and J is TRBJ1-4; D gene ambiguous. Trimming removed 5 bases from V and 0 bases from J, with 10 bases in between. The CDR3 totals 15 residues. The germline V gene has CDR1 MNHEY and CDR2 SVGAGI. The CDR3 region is CASSHTGTTNEKLFF. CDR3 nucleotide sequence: TGTGCCAGCAGTCACACCGGGACAACTAATGAAAAACTGTTTTTT.

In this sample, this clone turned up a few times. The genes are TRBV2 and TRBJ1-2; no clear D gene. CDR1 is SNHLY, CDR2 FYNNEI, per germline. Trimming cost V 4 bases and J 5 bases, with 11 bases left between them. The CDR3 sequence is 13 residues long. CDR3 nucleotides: TGTGCCAGCAGTGCGGTGGTCGGGTATGGCTACACCTTC. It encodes CASSAVVGYGYTF.

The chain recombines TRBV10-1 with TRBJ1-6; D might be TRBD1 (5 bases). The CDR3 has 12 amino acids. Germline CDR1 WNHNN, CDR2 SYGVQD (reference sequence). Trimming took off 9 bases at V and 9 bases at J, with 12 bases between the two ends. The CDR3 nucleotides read TGCGCCAGGGACCGGGGGGGTTCACCCCTCCACTTT. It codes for CARDRGGSPLHF.

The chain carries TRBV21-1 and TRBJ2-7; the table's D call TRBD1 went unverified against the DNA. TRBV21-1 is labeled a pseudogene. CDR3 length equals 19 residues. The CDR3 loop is CASSKPLGAGRKGYYEQYF. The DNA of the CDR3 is TGTGCCAGCAGCAAACCCCTGGGGGCAGGTCGAAAGGGGTATTACGAGCAGTACTTC.